The T cell receptor beta chain under discussion was sequenced for a study of cytomegalovirus exposure and HLA in healthy donors (dated by TCRdb to between 2016 and 2019). About the full investigation: In an earlier analysis of some 550 of the donors, around 290 Gb of sequence data and just under 120 million unique TCR beta sequences from 150 million to 200 million T cells were reported. Several DR-DQ haplotypes were treated as single units for association and clustering because of strong linkage in the cohort. The study aimed to test whether cataloging public T cell receptors could reveal signatures of past pathogen exposure. All discovery cohort repertoires had been generated on a single sequencing platform. The study combined high-throughput TCR immunosequencing, statistical association of individual TCRs with disease status, and machine learning to predict cytomegalovirus infection status. Across some 400 genotyped donors of the cohort, an average of about 240,000 unique TCR beta nucleotide sequences per donor were sequenced, and 15% to 20% of those sequences were non-productive. Alongside the repertoire data, information on donor age, sex, ethnicity and CMV serostatus was compiled. Typing coverage differed by locus: A, B, C, DRB1 and DQB1 were typed in about 620-640 donors, DQA1 in 500 to 550, DPA1 in some 610, and DPB1 in just under 490. To decide whether each TCR beta V gene segment behaved as functional or pseudogenic, an earlier analysis of some 600 of the donors relied on high-throughput TCR beta sequencing. Of the approximately 400 genotyped donors, 70% to 90% were placed in the genetic ancestry cluster associated with self-reported Caucasian donors. Using immunosequencing, the study profiled T cell repertoires from 550 to 750 subjects and related those repertoires to cytomegalovirus serostatus. A later analysis re-analyzed previously published TCR beta repertoires from hundreds of donors and added high-resolution HLA genotyping to study TCR occurrence patterns. Along with the approximately 600-subject first cohort, a separate validation cohort of roughly 110 different subjects was used. HLA typing covered class I and class II loci at four-digit resolution. An early release that covered some 630 HLA-typed donors contained about 300 gigabases of sequencing data and 80 million or so unique TCR sequences. A later genetic analysis took genome-wide SNP genotypes for about 55% of the 666 donors and used that subset as a discovery cohort. Rather than using new phenotypic data, the later analysis identified candidate immune exposures from TCR beta sequences and from how often those sequences occurred across donors. General study outcomes and caveats: Some IMGT-functional V segments, including TRBV6-2 and TRBV6-3, could not be distinguished by the 87-base-pair reads and were therefore excluded. An association between a missense DCLRE1C variant and V-gene and J-gene trimming of TCR beta chains was found in a later genetic analysis and replicated in an independent cohort. In this cohort, only TCR beta chains were sequenced, and detectable features were limited by the absence of alpha or paired-chain data. The presence/absence analyses assumed that sequencing depth was roughly uniform across donors, and that assumption may not be true. A further reported finding was that TCR beta sequences accurately predicted the HLA-A and HLA-B alleles for most subjects in the first cohort. Cytomegalovirus status was reported to be diagnosed by the classifier with high specificity and sensitivity in both the original and validation cohorts. Compared with equally common non-associated chains, HLA-associated TCR beta chains in a later analysis were more clonally expanded and had lower generation probabilities. A later analysis reported that several top co-occurrence clusters appeared linked to parvovirus B19, influenza, CMV and Epstein-Barr virus. A later analysis found that TCR association rates varied across HLA loci, with DRB1 alleles showing the most associated TCRs and HLA-C alleles the fewest. About 15 rarely observed V segments, including chromosome 9 orphons, were excluded from the earlier analysis of a few hundred of the donors because counts were too low. For the cohort, immune exposure information was limited to CMV serostatus. Three of the identified cytomegalovirus-associated TCR beta chains were confirmed in vitro to be specific for cytomegalovirus antigens. The study listed over 150 TCR beta chains as associated with cytomegalovirus. Assigning TCR associations to individual alleles was difficult when HLA alleles, especially DR and DQ, strongly co-occurred. Correlated functional status among segregating V segments might be attributable to linkage disequilibrium, but an unknown experimental factor could not be ruled out. Because HLA typing was missing for some donors at each locus, association tests included only the typed subset. Most TCR sequences were seen in very few donors, while some public TCRs were found in many individuals. According to a later analysis, most CMV-associated TCR beta chains appeared to be HLA-restricted, and the HLA associations seemed to be driven largely by CMV exposure. An earlier analysis of roughly 570 of the donors showed that most TCR beta V segments appeared in productive rearrangements either about 87% or about 30% of the time, which broadly matched IMGT annotations. The sequencing pipeline was judged likely to have produced a cluster of highly shared sequence variants as a technical artifact. At a false discovery rate of 0.05, a later analysis linked about 17,000 TCR beta sequences to specific HLA alleles. According to the authors, the approach could potentially be generalized to other disease states and immunological phenotypes. Compared with the approximately 700-donor mean, donors in an Asian-associated ancestry cluster had fewer N-insertions in productive TCRs, according to a later genetic analysis.

There are a few counts of this clone. Its specific antigen is unknown. No quality values exist for individual bases; no much larger clone is one base distant. Library preparation used the immunoSEQ multiplex PCR assay. A mixture of 60 forward primers for TCR Vbeta segments and 13 reverse primers for TCR Jbeta segments was used in the multiplex PCR. The CDR3 region of rearranged TCR beta genes was amplified from genomic DNA by a multiplex PCR assay. On the Illumina HiSeq System, the amplified TCR beta libraries were sequenced as 87-base-pair reads. On the authors' methods: A later analysis counted about 76 million unique TCR beta chains across the 666 repertoires, and around 12 million of these chains were shared by at least two donors. Raw reads were error-corrected and collapsed into unique sequences by a nearest-neighbor algorithm in which closely related sequences were merged to remove PCR and sequencing errors. Alignment of CDR3 sequences to IMGT reference sequences was used to assign V, D and J gene segments. For a sequence to be retained, a match of at least six nucleotides was required to both a V gene segment and a J gene segment. Rearrangements were classified as productive when the CDR3 lacked stop codons and remained in frame with V and J, and all other rearrangements were classified as non-productive. CDR3 was defined by IMGT convention, running from the second conserved V-encoded cysteine to the conserved J-encoded phenylalanine. In an earlier analysis of around 570 of the donors, sequences lacking an unambiguous match to a single V gene segment were excluded. An earlier analysis of some 610 of the donors called V segments functional above 56.7% productive rearrangements and segregating when the between-donor standard deviation exceeded 5%. A statistical classification framework was built for diagnosing cytomegalovirus status from the catalog of TCR beta chain sequences. A later analysis assigned V and J genes by comparing TCR nucleotide sequences with IMGT/GENE-DB human TR gene sequences. The TCRdist pipeline was used in a later analysis to assign CDR3 sequences and most-parsimonious VDJ recombination scenarios. In a later analysis, each TCR beta chain was defined by its CDR3 amino acid sequence together with its V-gene family, and reads without a unique V-gene family were excluded. To address suspected cross-contamination and a sequencing artifact, a later analysis removed 592 highly shared, low-generation-probability nucleotide sequences. A later analysis calculated a clonal expansion index for each public chain from normalized within-repertoire ranks of inferred template counts. A later analysis computed generation probabilities with a VDJ recombination model fitted to out-of-frame rearrangements, and checked the results against IGoR. In a later analysis, TCR-TCR, TCR-HLA and TCR-CMV co-occurrence was scored with hypergeometric tests, and a repertoire-size bias correction was applied to TCR pairs. To estimate false discovery rates, a later analysis permuted the HLA or CMV assignments 20 times. In a later analysis, co-occurring TCRs were grouped with DBSCAN, and TCRdist sequence similarity was added when clustering was performed within HLA-allele-positive subsets. For co-occurrence clustering, repertoires with fewer than 30,000 or more than 120,000 public chains were excluded, along with 5 or 6 repertoires with anomalous nucleotide sharing. In its TCRdb copy, this immuneACCESS table keeps in-frame sequences only and misses some clones. Where compared with another copy, unresolved V genes explain less than half of these, and the others have no known cause. D and trimming were read from the DNA, whereas the V and J calls and clone size are those reported in that table. Recorded for this sample are roughly 150,000 clones; roughly 9.4% of them occurred a single time. The top ten clones comprise 1.5% to 2% of the sample.

The cohort consisted of 670 or so healthy bone marrow donors. Cohort members were all nominally healthy when sampled, although unrecorded immune exposures were likely present. The donor was CMV seronegative and was included in the group of 352 seronegative cohort members. A peripheral blood sample was collected from each donor, and TCR beta sequencing was performed on peripheral blood mononuclear cells. Genomic DNA extraction from the blood cell samples was performed with the Qiagen DNeasy Blood Extraction Kit. Trimming takes 6 bases from V and 4 bases from J, and the germline ends sit 14 bases apart. The CDR3 numbers 14 residues from cysteine through phenylalanine. The only DNA kept is the CDR3, 42 bases in frame from the first base. CDR1 and CDR2 were assigned from the germline V gene (reference sequence) as MNHEY and SMNVEV.

This sequence originates from a male donor in good health and CMV-seronegative. In this chain, TRBV27 is recombined with TRBJ2-3; there is no confident call for the D gene. The source material was PBMCs. The bases are TGTGCCAGCAGCGTGGCGCCCCTAGCAGATACGCAGTATTTT. It translates as CASSVAPLADTQYF.